These T cell receptor beta chains were read from a single sample in a study of identical twins. One entry per CDR3 protein results from TCRdb running MiXCR on the 5' RACE reads. The profile shows fewer than 550,000 distinct CDR3 sequences, around an eighth of them singletons. The same sample was also studied in work on yellow fever vaccine responses in identical twins.

The sequenced material came from CD4+ T cells sorted from blood. These receptors came from a woman between 18 and 29 years old in good health. Each CDR3 is given with its conserved first and last residue.

J gene | V gene | CDR3 protein
TRBJ2-3 | TRBV7-9 | CASSDLAGGDTQYF
TRBJ2-3 | TRBV6-1 | CASRPSMGADTQYF
TRBJ2-2 | TRBV10-3 | CAISESTGGNTGELFF
TRBJ2-7 | TRBV7-2 | CASSLTGTPPYEQYF
TRBJ2-2 | TRBV7-2 | CASSLNTGPGELFF
TRBJ1-6 | TRBV9 | CASSVGGFDSPLHF
TRBJ2-1 | TRBV12-3/TRBV12-4 | CASTPRDSRYNEQFF
TRBJ2-6 | TRBV30 | CAWGTGGSGANVLTF
TRBJ2-7 | TRBV18 | CASSPGTGYHEQYF
TRBJ2-1 | TRBV12-3/TRBV12-4 | CASSPVRGGNEQFF
TRBJ2-1 | TRBV15 | CATSRALANAEQFF
TRBJ2-5 | TRBV20-1 | CSAPGDIGRETQYF
TRBJ2-3 | TRBV7-3 | CASRRGGGATDTQYF
TRBJ2-1 | TRBV6-2/TRBV6-3 | CASKGGPSSYNEQFF
TRBJ1-6 | TRBV25-1 | CASSGTGISPLHF
TRBJ2-7 | TRBV10-2 | CASSVSGHYEQYF
TRBJ2-3 | TRBV5-1 | CASSPGLADSNTQYF